The 16 T cell receptor beta chains below come from one sample, sequenced in a study of cytomegalovirus exposure and HLA in healthy donors. With 60 Vbeta and 13 Jbeta primers, the PCR was carried out. Clones were read by immunoSEQ multiplex PCR, and TCRdb kept only the in-frame ones, dropping some. The table has over 150,000 clones, around nine tenths seen once. The sequenced sample was PBMCs. The receptors derive from a woman in her thirties in good health and CMV-seronegative.

The chain uses TRBV9 and TRBJ1-1, with D hard to call. The CDR3 consists of 12 residues. CDR1 and CDR2 (germline): SGDLS, YYNGEE. Trimming pared 3 bases from V and 11 bases from J, leaving 14 bases between. The CDR3 nucleotides read TGTGCCAGCAGCGGCCCAAGTGGTCAGGCTTTCTTT. Amino acid sequence: CASSGPSGQAFF.

The chain uses TRBV19 and TRBJ2-1; TRBD2 might be the D (6 bases). The germline CDR1 and CDR2 sequences are LNHDA and SQIVND (reference sequence). This CDR3 has 16 residues. Trimming stripped 3 bases from V and 1 base from J, with 13 bases between. The chain's CDR3 is CASSIPRLDSYNEQFF. CDR3 DNA: TGTGCCAGTAGTATCCCTCGACTAGATTCCTACAATGAGCAGTTCTTC.

The chain uses TRBV4-1 and TRBJ1-2; 7 bases align to TRBD1. The J segment lost 1 base and the V segment lost 2 bases, leaving 4 bases of the junction unmatched. The germline gives CDR1 MGHRA, CDR2 YSYEKL. The CDR3 consists of 15 residues. This CDR3 reads CASSQRGQRNYGYTF. The DNA for the CDR3 is TGCGCCAGCAGCCAAAGGGGGCAGCGTAACTATGGCTACACCTTC.

This rearrangement joins TRBV4-1 to TRBJ2-7; TRBD2 is a possible D gene (7 bases). The CDR3 is made up of 16 amino acids. The V end lost 1 base, the J end lost 0 bases, and 13 bases lay between the germline ends. CDR1 MGHRA and CDR2 YSYEKL come from the germline V gene. CDR3 amino acids: CASSQVLGGASYEQYF. The CDR3 DNA sequence: TGCGCCAGCAGCCAAGTGTTAGGGGGGGCCTCCTACGAGCAGTACTTC.

This chain uses TRBV19 with TRBJ1-1; no reliable D call. The CDR3 is made up of 13 amino acids. The germline CDR1 and CDR2 sequences are LNHDA and SQIVND (reference sequence). V was trimmed by 4 bases and J by 5 bases, leaving 11 bases between them. CDR3 bases: TGTGCCAGTAGTAAGAACAGTCAAACTGAAGCTTTCTTT. It codes for CASSKNSQTEAFF.

J is TRBJ2-5 and V is TRBV5-4; TRBD1 matches at 8 bases. The ends lost 6 bases at V and 3 bases at J; junction bases unmatched: 4. CDR3 length equals 13 residues. Germline-derived CDR1 and CDR2 are SGHNT and YYREEE (reference sequence). The CDR3 nucleotides are TGTGCCAGCATATCACAGGGGGAAGAGACCCAGTACTTC. Protein: CASISQGEETQYF.

This clone was detected only a few times. The rearrangement uses TRBV6-1 and TRBJ1-2; 7 bases are a match to TRBD1. CDR1 MNHNS and CDR2 SASEGT come from the germline V gene. J lost 2 bases, V lost 2 bases, and 11 bases had no gene match. The CDR3 is made up of 17 amino acids. CDR3 residues: CASSESFKGQKNYGYTF. CDR3 DNA: TGTGCCAGCAGTGAAAGTTTTAAGGGACAGAAAAACTATGGCTACACCTTC.

The chain couples TRBV11-2 to TRBJ1-2; D is uncertain. Trimming cost V 5 bases and J 6 bases, with 19 bases left between them. CDR3 length equals 15 residues. The germline V gene encodes CDR1 SGHAT and CDR2 FQNNGV. The CDR3 bases are TGTGCCAGCAGCCTCACCCCGCGGCCGCCTCATGGCTACACCTTC. This translates into CASSLTPRPPHGYTF.

The gene calls are TRBV5-8 and TRBJ2-3, with 13 bases aligning to TRBD2. V gave up 2 bases and J gave up 6 bases; unmatched junction bases: 3. Germline-derived CDR1 and CDR2 are SGHTS and YDEGEE. The CDR3 sequence is 15 residues long. CDR3 in DNA: TGTGCCAGCAGCTTACTAGCGGGGGGGCCGGATACGCAGTATTTT. Protein sequence: CASSLLAGGPDTQYF.

The rearrangement links TRBV11-3 to TRBJ2-3, with unresolved D. Per the germline V gene, CDR1 is SGHNT and CDR2 is YENEEA. V lost 4 bases and J lost 2, with 7 bases in between. The CDR3 sequence is 13 residues long. CDR3 in amino acids: CASSSGFTDTQYF. The DNA for the CDR3 is TGTGCCAGCAGCTCCGGGTTCACAGATACGCAGTATTTT.

The chain recombines TRBV18 with TRBJ1-1, with a weak D call TRBD1 (6 bases). This CDR3 contains 15 residues. The V end was cut by 6 bases, the J end by 4 bases, with 18 bases between. The V gene's germline CDR1 is KGHSH and CDR2 LQKENI. The CDR3 is CASSAGGGKRTEAFF. The CDR3 DNA sequence: TGTGCCAGCTCCGCGGGAGGGGGGAAACGCACTGAAGCTTTCTTT. Supplemented by reference TRBV18 and TRBJ1-1, the full variable domain reads NAGVMQNPRHLVRRRGQEARLRCSPMKGHSHVYWYRQLPEEGLKFMVYLQKENIIDESGMPKERFSAEFPKEGPSILRIQQVVRGDSAAYFCASSAGGGKRTEAFFGQGTRLTVV.

The rearrangement uses TRBV7-2 and TRBJ1-2, with TRBD1 as a possible D gene (5 bases). Per the germline V gene, CDR1 is SGHTA and CDR2 is FQGNSA. The ends were cut back, 4 bases at V and 8 bases at J, with 14 bases in the middle. The CDR3 has 13 residues. The CDR3: CASSSDWGVGYTF. In DNA, the CDR3 is TGTGCCAGCAGCTCCGACTGGGGGGTAGGCTACACCTTC. The whole variable domain, remainder taken from reference TRBV7-2 and TRBJ1-2, is GAGVSQSPSNKVTEKGKDVELRCDPISGHTALYWYRQSLGQGLEFLIYFQGNSAPDKSGLPSDRFSAERTGGSVSTLTIQRTQQEDSAVYLCASSSDWGVGYTFGSGTRLTVV.

This clone has just a few counts. This sequence joins TRBV4-3 and TRBJ2-1; no clear D gene. The CDR3 covers 15 residues. Germline-derived CDR1 and CDR2 are LGHNA and YSLEER. V gave up 0 bases and J gave up 1 base, with 7 bases separating them. The CDR3 DNA follows: TGCGCCAGCAGCCAAGACTTTATGTCCTACAATGAGCAGTTCTTC. This sequence encodes CASSQDFMSYNEQFF.

The rearrangement joins TRBV6-4 to TRBJ1-2; possible D gene TRBD1, 6 bases. The CDR3 sequence is 15 residues long. The germline V and J ends were trimmed by 4 bases and 2 bases, with 14 bases remaining between them. The germline gives CDR1 MRHNA, CDR2 SNTAGT. CDR3 coding DNA: TGTGCCAGCAGTGTTGGGGTTCAGGGGAACTATGGCTACACCTTC. Translated: CASSVGVQGNYGYTF.

The genes are TRBV19 and TRBJ2-1; D may be TRBD2 (5 bases). Germline values: CDR1 LNHDA, CDR2 SQIVND (reference sequence). This CDR3 contains 13 residues. Deletions cut 5 bases from V and 3 bases from J, with 8 bases between. The CDR3 sequence: CASSPGVYNEQFF. Written as DNA, the CDR3 is TGTGCCAGTAGTCCCGGGGTCTACAATGAGCAGTTCTTC.

The V call is TRBV19, the J call TRBJ1-4; D remains ambiguous. The germline V gene has CDR1 LNHDA and CDR2 SQIVND (reference sequence). The CDR3 extends over 14 amino acids. V dropped 8 bases and J dropped 2 bases, with 12 bases sitting between them. The CDR3 protein is CASGPVGTNEKLFF. The CDR3 nucleotides are TGTGCCAGTGGGCCCGTAGGTACTAATGAAAAACTGTTTTTT. The variable domain in full, with the rest retrieved from reference TRBV19 and TRBJ1-4, is DGGITQSPKYLFRKEGQNVTLSCEQNLNHDAMYWYRQDPGQGLRLIYYSQIVNDFQKGDIAEGYSVSREKKESFPLTVTSAQKNPTAFYLCASGPVGTNEKLFFGSGTQLSVL.